The clone carrying this TCR beta chain was counted a single time. The CDR3 contains 18 residues. V shed 0 bases and J shed 3 bases, with 20 bases lying between them. Germline assignment: CDR1 KGHSH and CDR2 LQKENI. The data stem from a study of blood T cell repertoires in COVID-19. Looking at the study overall: COVID-19 samples from acute and convalescent phases originated in the United States, Italy and Spain.

Clones were sequenced by immunoSEQ multiplex PCR, and TCRdb holds only the in-frame ones, with some missing. The table lists around 270,000 clones, around 87% of them singletons, with 2% to 3% in the top ten. Source material: peripheral blood. The chain links TRBV18 to TRBJ1-1; perhaps TRBD1 as D (5 bases). The receptor's source is a woman in her forties or fifties with acute or convalescent COVID-19. The CDR3 DNA is TGTGCCAGCTCACCACCGGGCGAAACAGGAGCGTTTGACACTGAAGCTTTCTTT. This sequence encodes CASSPPGETGAFDTEAFF.